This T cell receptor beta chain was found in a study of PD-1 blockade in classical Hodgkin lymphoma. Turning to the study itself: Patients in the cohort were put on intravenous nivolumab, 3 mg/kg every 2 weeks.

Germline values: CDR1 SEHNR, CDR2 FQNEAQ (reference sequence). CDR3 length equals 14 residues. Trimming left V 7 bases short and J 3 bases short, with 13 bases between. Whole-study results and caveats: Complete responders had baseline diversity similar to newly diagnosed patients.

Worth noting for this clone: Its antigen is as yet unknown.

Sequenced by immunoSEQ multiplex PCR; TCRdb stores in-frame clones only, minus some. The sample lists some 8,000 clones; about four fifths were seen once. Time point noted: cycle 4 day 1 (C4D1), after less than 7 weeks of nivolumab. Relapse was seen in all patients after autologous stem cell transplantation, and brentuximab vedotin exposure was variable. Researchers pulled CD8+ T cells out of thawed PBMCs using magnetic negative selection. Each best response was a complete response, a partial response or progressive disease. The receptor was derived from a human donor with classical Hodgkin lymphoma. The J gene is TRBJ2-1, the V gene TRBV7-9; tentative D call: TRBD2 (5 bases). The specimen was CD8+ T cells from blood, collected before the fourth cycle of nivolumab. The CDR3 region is CASMPRVGYNEQFF. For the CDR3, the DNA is TGTGCCAGCATGCCGAGGGTCGGCTACAATGAGCAGTTCTTC.